This entry lists 23 T cell receptor beta chains sequenced from one sample in a study of shared clonotypes between healthy human individuals. Sequencing used immunoSEQ multiplex PCR; TCRdb keeps in-frame clones, though not all of them. This sample carries about 490,000 clones, 75% to 85% of them seen once, and the ten largest clones take about an eighth. The sequenced sample was PBMCs. These receptors came from a woman in her forties in good health. Some clones in this sample may be carry-over from other donors' samples.

This rearrangement joins TRBV9 to TRBJ1-3, with D unresolved. The CDR3 sequence is 17 residues long. Trimming cost V 3 bases and J 0 bases, with 16 bases left between them. Per the germline V gene, CDR1 is SGDLS and CDR2 is YYNGEE. The CDR3 bases are TGTGCCAGCAGCGGATATGGGGAAGCAGCCTCTGGAAACACCATATATTTT. Residues: CASSGYGEAASGNTIYF. Supplemented by reference TRBV9 and TRBJ1-3, the full variable domain reads DSGVTQTPKHLITATGQRVTLRCSPRSGDLSVYWYQQSLDQGLQFLIQYYNGEERAKGNILERFSAQQFPDLHSELNLSSLELGDSALYFCASSGYGEAASGNTIYFGEGSWLTVV.

The rearrangement joins TRBV5-1 to TRBJ2-3; no clear D gene. Germline V gene lookup returns CDR1 SGHRS and CDR2 YFSETQ. With 3 bases removed from V and 5 bases from J, the gap between germline ends came to 4 bases. The CDR3 is 11 residues long. The CDR3 loop reads CASSWGDTQYF. CDR3 nucleotide sequence: TGCGCCAGCAGCTGGGGAGATACGCAGTATTTT.

The count of this clone is one. The chain uses TRBV7-3 and TRBJ2-1, with 9 bases matching TRBD2. V lost 1 base and J lost 5; bases outside the gene matches: 3. CDR3 length: 15 amino acids. Germline loops: CDR1 SGHTA, CDR2 FQGTGA. CDR3 sequence: CASSLISGSDNEQFF. CDR3 sequence (DNA): TGTGCCAGCAGCTTAATTAGCGGGAGCGACAATGAGCAGTTCTTC.

This clone has more than one count but fewer than ten. V gene TRBV6-6 combines with J gene TRBJ2-1; D is uncertain. Germline CDR1 and CDR2: MNHNY and SVGAGI (reference sequence). The CDR3 is 15 residues long. The V end was cut by 0 bases, the J end by 8 bases, with 14 bases between. The CDR3: CASSYSILGIDEQFF. CDR3 sequence (DNA): TGTGCCAGCAGTTACTCGATTTTAGGGATCGATGAGCAGTTCTTC.

CDR3 in amino acids: CASSFLPGGGQYNEQFF. The CDR3 DNA reads TGTGCCAGCAGTTTCCTCCCGGGGGGAGGGCAGTACAATGAGCAGTTCTTC. The genes are TRBV5-5 and TRBJ2-1, with 7 bases identical to TRBD2. Trimming cost V 5 bases and J 4 bases; bases outside gene matches: 15. Germline CDR1 reads SGHKS; CDR2 reads YYEKEE (reference sequence). This CDR3 contains 17 residues.

The chain has TRBV9 and TRBJ1-2; TRBD1 agrees at 9 bases. The CDR3 extends over 17 amino acids. The V segment lost 0 bases and the J segment 6 bases; nucleotides outside the gene matches: 12. Germline V gene lookup returns CDR1 SGDLS and CDR2 YYNGEE. The DNA for the CDR3 is TGTGCCAGCAGCGTAGATTGGACAGGGGAAATCCGAGATGGCTACACCTTC. Translated: CASSVDWTGEIRDGYTF.

The gene calls are TRBV10-1 and TRBJ2-3, with no clear D. Germline assignment: CDR1 WNHNN and CDR2 SYGVQD (reference sequence). The CDR3 is 13 amino acids. V dropped 2 bases and J dropped 4 bases, with 7 bases sitting between them. CDR3 residues: CASSERPPDTQYF. The DNA of the CDR3 is TGCGCCAGCAGTGAGCGACCCCCAGATACGCAGTATTTT.

The gene calls are TRBV7-2 and TRBJ2-2; D is perhaps TRBD1 (5 bases). Germline V gene sequence: CDR1 SGHTA, CDR2 FQGNSA. CDR3 length: 18 amino acids. The V gene lost 2 bases and the J gene lost 0 bases, with 16 bases spanning the gap. As DNA, the CDR3 is TGTGCCAGCAGCTTAAAAGTAGGGGCCCCGACGAACACCGGGGAGCTGTTTTTT. Its protein is CASSLKVGAPTNTGELFF.

The V gene is TRBV4-3, the J gene TRBJ1-5; TRBD1 agrees at 12 bases. This CDR3 has 19 amino acids. V was pared by 3 bases and J by 5 bases, with 14 bases of the junction left unmatched. Germline CDR1 and CDR2: LGHNA and YSLEER. Here the CDR3 DNA reads TGCGCCAGCAGCCATTCGCTTTGGGGGGACAGGGGGCAGGATCAGCCCCAGCATTTT. It specifies CASSHSLWGDRGQDQPQHF.

Comment on this clone: It may be a read error: a sequence one base away is much more abundant. The CDR3 DNA reads TGTGCCAGCAGCGCGGGTCCCTACGAGCAGTACTTC. This encodes CASSAGPYEQYF. The chain has TRBV7-9 and TRBJ2-7; D is perhaps TRBD2 (5 bases). The CDR3 is 12 residues long. Between the trimmed V and J ends, which lost 5 bases and 2 bases, there was a span of 7 bases. From germline, CDR1 is SEHNR and CDR2 FQNEAQ (reference sequence).

The CDR3 DNA follows: TGTGCCAGCAGCTTGGCCGCAGGGGACGGAAACACCATATATTTT. Amino acids: CASSLAAGDGNTIYF. The chain recombines TRBV5-8 with TRBJ1-3; D possibly corresponds to TRBD1 (6 bases). The CDR3 sequence is 15 residues long. V was clipped by 0 bases and J by 4 bases, with 11 bases between them. Germline-derived CDR1 and CDR2 are SGHTS and YDEGEE.

The chain couples TRBV28 to TRBJ1-5; D is uncertain. V lost 7 bases to trimming and J lost 6 bases, with 13 bases between them. In germline, CDR1 is MDHEN, CDR2 SYDVKM. There are 13 residues in the CDR3. CDR3 residues: CASTEGFPQPQHF. DNA for the CDR3: TGTGCCAGCACAGAAGGGTTTCCTCAGCCCCAGCATTTT.

The V and J genes are TRBV18 and TRBJ1-4; D not certain. CDR1 KGHSH and CDR2 LQKENI come from the germline V gene. The V end was cut by 2 bases, the J end by 7 bases, with 8 bases between. The CDR3 has 13 amino acids. The CDR3 is CASSPEGFEKLFF. In DNA, the CDR3 is TGTGCCAGCTCACCAGAAGGGTTTGAAAAACTGTTTTTT.

The chain employs TRBV9 and TRBJ1-5; D gene unclear. The CDR3 has 15 amino acids. Trimming shortened V by 0 bases and J by 3 bases, and 10 bases separated the two germline ends. The germline gives CDR1 SGDLS, CDR2 YYNGEE. The CDR3 nucleotides read TGTGCCAGCAGCGTAGAGCCAGGAGACAATCAGCCCCAGCATTTT. Residues: CASSVEPGDNQPQHF.

This chain links TRBV5-4 with TRBJ2-5, with TRBD1 identical over 7 bases. Trimming cost V 4 bases and J 0 bases; bases outside gene matches: 3. Germline V gene sequence: CDR1 SGHNT, CDR2 YYREEE (reference sequence). The CDR3 covers 14 residues. CDR3 sequence: CASSPGQNQETQYF. CDR3 sequence (DNA): TGTGCCAGCAGCCCGGGACAGAACCAAGAGACCCAGTACTTC.

CDR3 sequence reads: CASSLKLAGGRQETQYF. CDR3 nucleotide sequence: TGCGCCAGCAGCTTGAAGCTAGCGGGAGGGAGACAAGAGACCCAGTACTTC. The rearrangement uses TRBV5-1 and TRBJ2-5; TRBD2 agrees at 12 bases. CDR3 length: 17 amino acids. With V trimmed by 1 base and J by 2 bases, 6 bases remained unmatched. The germline V gene has CDR1 SGHRS and CDR2 YFSETQ.

The chain employs TRBV13 and TRBJ2-3; D uncertain. Germline-derived CDR1 and CDR2 are PRHDT and FYEKMQ (reference sequence). This CDR3 spans 14 amino acids. Between the trimmed V and J ends, which lost 5 bases and 2 bases, there was a span of 11 bases. The CDR3 loop is CASSPSRNTDTQYF. CDR3 nucleotide sequence: TGTGCCAGCAGCCCGAGTAGAAACACAGATACGCAGTATTTT.

The chain carries TRBV28 and TRBJ1-1, with a possible D match to TRBD1 (5 bases). Germline V lookup: CDR1 MDHEN, CDR2 SYDVKM. Trimming took 1 base from V and 4 from J, leaving 13 bases between them. CDR3 length: 15 residues. The CDR3 protein is CASSLLMGRSTEAFF. CDR3 in DNA: TGTGCCAGCAGTTTATTAATGGGGCGAAGCACTGAAGCTTTCTTT.

This clone was found once. The chain couples TRBV5-1 to TRBJ2-2; 8 nucleotides agree with TRBD2. In germline, CDR1 is SGHRS, CDR2 YFSETQ. The V segment lost 3 bases and the J segment 6 bases; nucleotides outside the gene matches: 1. CDR3 size: 13 residues. CDR3 DNA sequence: TGCGCCAGCAGCTGGCGGGGGGCCGGGGAGCTGTTTTTT. Amino acids: CASSWRGAGELFF. The whole variable domain, filled in from reference TRBV5-1 and TRBJ2-2, reads KAGVTQTPRYLIKTRGQQVTLSCSPISGHRSVSWYQQTPGQGLQFLFEYFSETQRNKGNFPGRFSGRQFSNSRSEMNVSTLELGDSALYLCASSWRGAGELFFGEGSRLTVL.

The CDR3 spells CASSLSPGEQYF. The CDR3 DNA reads TGTGCCAGCAGTTTATCCCCCGGGGAGCAGTACTTC. The chain has TRBV27 and TRBJ2-7; D not resolved. V dropped 0 bases and J dropped 7 bases, with 7 bases sitting between them. This CDR3 spans 12 amino acids. CDR1 MNHEY and CDR2 SMNVEV come from the germline V gene (reference sequence).

This chain uses TRBV7-9 with TRBJ2-5; TRBD2 matches 9 bases. Germline assignment: CDR1 SEHNR and CDR2 FQNEAQ (reference sequence). After removal of 7 bases from V and 5 bases from J, the junction contained 5 bases not matched to a gene. The CDR3 is 13 residues long. The CDR3 here is CASMAGGLETQYF. The CDR3 nucleotides read TGTGCCAGCATGGCGGGAGGGCTGGAGACCCAGTACTTC.

The chain is built from TRBV5-1 and TRBJ2-2; D is perhaps TRBD2 (6 bases). V shed 4 bases and J shed 4 bases, with 26 bases lying between them. Germline CDR1 reads SGHRS; CDR2 reads YFSETQ. The CDR3 covers 19 residues. Here the CDR3 reads CASSQPQRAKPWGTGELFF. Written as DNA, the CDR3 is TGCGCCAGCAGCCAGCCCCAGCGGGCTAAACCATGGGGCACCGGGGAGCTGTTTTTT.

The gene calls are TRBV10-3 and TRBJ1-1; D perhaps matches TRBD1 (6 bases). Deletions cut 9 bases from V and 1 base from J, with 9 bases between. The germline V gene encodes CDR1 ENHRY and CDR2 SYGVKD. The CDR3 spans 12 residues. The CDR3 loop is CAIRQENTEAFF. The CDR3 DNA reads as TGTGCCATACGACAGGAGAACACTGAAGCTTTCTTT.